This T cell receptor beta chain stems from a study of T cell changes during pregnancy in multiple sclerosis. V lost 3 bases to trimming and J lost 5 bases; unmatched junction nucleotides: 6. The germline CDR1 and CDR2 sequences are MGHRA and YSYEKL. The length of the CDR3 is 15 residues. Here immunoSEQ multiplex PCR was the method, and the copy in TCRdb shows in-frame clones only, minus some. This table holds 79,000 or so clones, roughly nine tenths found once. The rearrangement joins TRBV4-1 to TRBJ1-1; the match to TRBD1 covers 10 bases. The source of this sequence is a female donor with multiple sclerosis, enrolled in a pregnancy study. Sequencing was performed on CD4+ T cells from peripheral blood mononuclear cells, taken before pregnancy. The CDR3 loop is CASSQSTGGWTEAFF. CDR3 sequence (DNA): TGCGCCAGCAGCCAGTCGACAGGGGGCTGGACTGAAGCTTTCTTT.